These T cell receptor beta chains were read from a single sample in a study of cytomegalovirus exposure and HLA in healthy donors. Profiled with immunoSEQ multiplex PCR; TCRdb holds only in-frame clones, not every one. The data show hundreds of thousands of clones, more than 75% seen once. Sequencing was carried out using PBMCs. The receptors come from a man between 40 and 49 years old in good health and CMV-seropositive. The CDR3 runs from the conserved cysteine through the conserved F or W. The D gene is left open where the match is weak. Clone size is given for some rows only: seen once, a few or many times, or a class if the clone is expanded.

D gene	V gene	clone size	J gene	CDR3 protein	CDR3 DNA
.	TRBV7-2	.	TRBJ1-1	CASSPATGFEAFF	TGTGCCAGCAGCCCAGCTACAGGATTTGAAGCTTTCTTT
.	TRBV9	few	TRBJ1-4	CASSPRPRDEKLFF	TGTGCCAGCAGCCCGCGTCCCAGGGATGAAAAACTGTTTTTT
TRBD1	TRBV7-7	once	TRBJ2-7	CASSEGTGAYEQYF	TGTGCTAGCAGCGAGGGGACAGGCGCCTACGAGCAGTACTTC
.	TRBV7-9	.	TRBJ2-7	CASSQQGPISYEQYF	TGTGCCAGCAGTCAGCAGGGCCCGATCTCCTACGAGCAGTACTTC
.	TRBV6-5	.	TRBJ1-5	CASSYGRGNQPQHF	TGTGCCAGCAGTTACGGCAGGGGCAATCAGCCCCAGCATTTT
TRBD1	TRBV6-1	few	TRBJ2-7	CASSEWDRYEQYF	TGTGCCAGCAGTGAATGGGACAGGTACGAGCAGTACTTC
.	TRBV5-8	many	TRBJ1-1	CASSLARGGRWRNTEAFF	TGTGCCAGCAGCTTGGCGAGGGGGGGCCGGTGGAGGAACACTGAAGCTTTCTTT
TRBD2	TRBV27	.	TRBJ2-1	CASSLKAGAYYNEQFF	TGTGCCAGCAGTTTAAAAGCGGGAGCCTACTACAATGAGCAGTTCTTC
TRBD1	TRBV19	.	TRBJ1-1	CASSPGQANTEAFF	TGTGCCAGTAGTCCCGGACAGGCGAACACTGAAGCTTTCTTT
TRBD2	TRBV15	once	TRBJ2-7	CATRLAGAYEQYF	TGTGCCACGAGACTAGCGGGGGCCTACGAGCAGTACTTC
.	TRBV7-7	.	TRBJ2-5	CASSFGVGQETQYF	TGTGCCAGCAGCTTCGGGGTTGGCCAAGAGACCCAGTACTTC
.	TRBV6-5	.	TRBJ1-2	CASSYWGGNGFYGYTF	TGTGCCAGCAGTTACTGGGGAGGGAACGGATTCTATGGCTACACCTTC
.	TRBV5-5	few	TRBJ1-4	CASSLGGGVDEKLFF	TGTGCCAGCAGCTTGGGAGGAGGGGTTGATGAAAAACTGTTTTTT
TRBD1	TRBV15	.	TRBJ2-7	CATSLPGGLFEQYF	TGTGCCACCAGCCTTCCAGGGGGTCTGTTCGAGCAGTACTTC
TRBD2	TRBV5-1	.	TRBJ2-1	CASSLLAGSYNEQFF	TGCGCCAGCAGCTTGTTAGCGGGCTCCTACAATGAGCAGTTCTTC
TRBD1	TRBV7-9	.	TRBJ1-2	CASSSLSLWDRGMDGYTF	TGTGCCAGCAGTTCCCTATCTCTTTGGGACAGGGGGATGGATGGCTACACCTTC
TRBD2	TRBV14	.	TRBJ2-1	CASSQDKWETGGPYNEQFF	TGTGCCAGCAGCCAAGATAAATGGGAAACGGGAGGGCCCTACAATGAGCAGTTCTTC
TRBD2	TRBV6-4	.	TRBJ2-1	CASSLGLGALNEQFF	TGTGCCAGCAGTCTGGGACTAGGGGCATTGAATGAGCAGTTCTTC
TRBD1	TRBV6-5	few	TRBJ1-1	CASSRGQDTEAFF	TGTGCCAGCAGCAGGGGGCAGGACACTGAAGCTTTCTTT
.	TRBV5-1	.	TRBJ1-4	CASSRAGTNNEKLFF	TGCGCCAGCAGCCGGGCCGGGACAAATAATGAAAAACTGTTTTTT
.	TRBV28	.	TRBJ2-7	CASSPPRQWRSEQYF	TGTGCCAGCAGTCCTCCCAGACAGTGGCGGAGCGAGCAGTACTTC
TRBD1	TRBV7-9	once	TRBJ1-1	CSSSLTGTMNTEAFF	TGTTCCAGCAGCTTGACAGGGACCATGAACACTGAAGCTTTCTTT
.	TRBV7-9	few	TRBJ1-1	CASSLSQRAFF	TGTGCCAGCAGCTTATCGCAGAGGGCTTTCTTT
TRBD1	TRBV6-5	.	TRBJ1-2	CASSFRQGLGYTF	TGTGCCAGCAGTTTTCGACAGGGTCTCGGCTACACCTTC